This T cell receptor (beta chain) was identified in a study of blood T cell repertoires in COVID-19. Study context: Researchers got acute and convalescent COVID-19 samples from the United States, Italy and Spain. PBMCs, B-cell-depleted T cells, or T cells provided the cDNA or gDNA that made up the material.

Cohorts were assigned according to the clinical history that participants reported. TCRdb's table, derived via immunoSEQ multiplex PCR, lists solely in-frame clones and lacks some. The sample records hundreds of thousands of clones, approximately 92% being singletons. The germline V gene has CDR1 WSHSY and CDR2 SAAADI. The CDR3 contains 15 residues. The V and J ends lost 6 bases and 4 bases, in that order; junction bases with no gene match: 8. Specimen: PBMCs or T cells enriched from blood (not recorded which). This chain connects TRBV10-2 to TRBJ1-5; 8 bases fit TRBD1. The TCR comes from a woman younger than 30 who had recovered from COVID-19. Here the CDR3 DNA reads TGCGCCAGCAGCTTAGACAGGGGACCGAATCAGCCCCAGCATTTT. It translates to CASSLDRGPNQPQHF.